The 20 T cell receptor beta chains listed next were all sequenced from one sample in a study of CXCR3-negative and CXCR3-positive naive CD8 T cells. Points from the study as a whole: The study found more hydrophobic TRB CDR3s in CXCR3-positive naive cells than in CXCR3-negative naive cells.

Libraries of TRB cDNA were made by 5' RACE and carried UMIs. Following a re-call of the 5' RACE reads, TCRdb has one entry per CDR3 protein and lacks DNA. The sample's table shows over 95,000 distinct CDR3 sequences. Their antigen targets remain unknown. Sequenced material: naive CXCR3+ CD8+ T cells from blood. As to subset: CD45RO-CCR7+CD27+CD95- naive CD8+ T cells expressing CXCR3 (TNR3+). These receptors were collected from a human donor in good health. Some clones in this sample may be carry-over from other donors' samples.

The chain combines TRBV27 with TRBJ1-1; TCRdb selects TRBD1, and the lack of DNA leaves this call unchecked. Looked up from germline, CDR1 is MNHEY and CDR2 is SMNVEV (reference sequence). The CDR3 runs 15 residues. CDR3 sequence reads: CASINGAGGGTEAFF.

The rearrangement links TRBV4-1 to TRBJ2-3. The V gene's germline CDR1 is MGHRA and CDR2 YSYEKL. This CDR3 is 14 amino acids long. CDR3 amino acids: CASSQEWVGDTQYF.

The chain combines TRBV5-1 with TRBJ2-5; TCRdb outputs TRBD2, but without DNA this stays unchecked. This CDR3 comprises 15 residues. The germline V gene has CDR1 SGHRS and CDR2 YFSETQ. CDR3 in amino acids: CASSLVAGGPETQYF.

CDR3 sequence reads: CASSLGRTQTGGAYEKLFF. V and J are TRBV7-2 and TRBJ1-4; TCRdb calls TRBD1, which cannot be checked without DNA. This CDR3 has 19 amino acids. Germline V lookup: CDR1 SGHTA, CDR2 FQGNSA.

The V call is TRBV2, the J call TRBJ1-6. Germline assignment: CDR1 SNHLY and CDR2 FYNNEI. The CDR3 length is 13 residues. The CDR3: CASSEVAGSPLHF.

The CDR3 loop reads CASSFLGTGVQETQYF. The chain employs TRBV27 and TRBJ2-5; TCRdb's D call, TRBD1, is unchecked because there is no DNA. Germline CDR1 and CDR2: MNHEY and SMNVEV (reference sequence). The CDR3 length is 16 residues.

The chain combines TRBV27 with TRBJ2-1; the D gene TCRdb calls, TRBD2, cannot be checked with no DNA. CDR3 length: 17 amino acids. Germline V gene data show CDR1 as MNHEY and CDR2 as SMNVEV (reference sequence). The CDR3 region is CASSLSLAGVTYNEQFF.

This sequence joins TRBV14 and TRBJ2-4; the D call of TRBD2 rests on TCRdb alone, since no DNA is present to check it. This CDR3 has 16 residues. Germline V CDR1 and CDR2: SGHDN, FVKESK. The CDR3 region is CASSQVKGPAKNIQYF.

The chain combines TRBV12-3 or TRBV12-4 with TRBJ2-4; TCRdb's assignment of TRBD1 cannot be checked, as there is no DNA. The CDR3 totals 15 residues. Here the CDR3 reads CASSPVGGPSDIQYF.

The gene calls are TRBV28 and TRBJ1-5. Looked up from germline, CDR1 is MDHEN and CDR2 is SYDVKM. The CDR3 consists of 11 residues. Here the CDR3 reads CASSLGQPQHF.

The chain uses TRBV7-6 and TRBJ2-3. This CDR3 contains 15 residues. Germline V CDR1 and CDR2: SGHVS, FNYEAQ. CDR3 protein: CASSLVPGSTDTQYF.

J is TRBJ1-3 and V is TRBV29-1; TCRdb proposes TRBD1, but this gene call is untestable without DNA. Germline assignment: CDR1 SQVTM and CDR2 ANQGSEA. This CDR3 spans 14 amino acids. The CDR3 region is CSVVPARSGNTIYF.

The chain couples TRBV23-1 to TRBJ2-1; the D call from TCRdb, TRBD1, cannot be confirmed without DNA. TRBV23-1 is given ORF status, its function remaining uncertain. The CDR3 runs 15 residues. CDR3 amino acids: CASSQPWDTLNEQFF.

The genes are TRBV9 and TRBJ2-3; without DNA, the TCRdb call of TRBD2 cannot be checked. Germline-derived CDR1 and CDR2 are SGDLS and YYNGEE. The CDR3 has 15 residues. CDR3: CASSAGTLSTDTQYF.

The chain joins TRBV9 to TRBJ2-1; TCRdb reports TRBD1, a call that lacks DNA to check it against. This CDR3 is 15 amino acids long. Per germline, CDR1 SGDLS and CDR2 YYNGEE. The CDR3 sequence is CASSHHGTDNNEQFF.

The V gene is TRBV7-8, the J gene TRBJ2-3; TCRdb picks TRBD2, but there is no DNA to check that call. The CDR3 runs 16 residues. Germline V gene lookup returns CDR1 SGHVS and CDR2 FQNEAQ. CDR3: CASSLALVWEADTQYF.

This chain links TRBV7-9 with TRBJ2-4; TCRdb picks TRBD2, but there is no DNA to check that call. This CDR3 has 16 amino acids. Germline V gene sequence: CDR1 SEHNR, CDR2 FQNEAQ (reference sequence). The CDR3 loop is CASSPVIAGAKNIQYF.

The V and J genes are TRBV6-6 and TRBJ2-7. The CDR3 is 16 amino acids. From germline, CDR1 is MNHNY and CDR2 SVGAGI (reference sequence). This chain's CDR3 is CASSYSRDPRVDEQYF.

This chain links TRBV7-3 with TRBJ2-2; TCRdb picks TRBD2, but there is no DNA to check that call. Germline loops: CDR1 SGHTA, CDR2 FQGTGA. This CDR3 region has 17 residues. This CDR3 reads CASSPSTGGLYTGELFF.

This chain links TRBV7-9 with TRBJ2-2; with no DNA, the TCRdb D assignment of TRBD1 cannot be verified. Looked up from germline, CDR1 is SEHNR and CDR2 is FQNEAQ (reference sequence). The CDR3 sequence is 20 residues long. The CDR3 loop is CASSPPGRSVARAETGELFF.